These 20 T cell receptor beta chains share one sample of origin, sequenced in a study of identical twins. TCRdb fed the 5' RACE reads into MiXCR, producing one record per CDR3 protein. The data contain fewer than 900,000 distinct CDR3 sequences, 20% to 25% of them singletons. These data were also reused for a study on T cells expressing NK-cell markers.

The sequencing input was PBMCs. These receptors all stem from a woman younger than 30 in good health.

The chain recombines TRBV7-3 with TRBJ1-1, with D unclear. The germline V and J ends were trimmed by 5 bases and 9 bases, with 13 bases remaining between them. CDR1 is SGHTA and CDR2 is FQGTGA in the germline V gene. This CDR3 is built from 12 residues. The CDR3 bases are TGTGCCAGCAGCCGCGACGGAGAAAAAGCTTTCTTT. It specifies CASSRDGEKAFF.

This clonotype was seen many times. CDR3 sequence reads: CSANRGNYEQYF. CDR3 nucleotide sequence: TGCAGTGCAAACAGGGGAAACTACGAGCAGTACTTC. The rearrangement links TRBV20-1 to TRBJ2-7; 7 bases map to TRBD1. V was clipped by 6 bases and J by 3 bases; unmatched bases: 5. This CDR3 spans 12 amino acids. Looked up from germline, CDR1 is DFQATT and CDR2 is SNEGSKA (reference sequence).

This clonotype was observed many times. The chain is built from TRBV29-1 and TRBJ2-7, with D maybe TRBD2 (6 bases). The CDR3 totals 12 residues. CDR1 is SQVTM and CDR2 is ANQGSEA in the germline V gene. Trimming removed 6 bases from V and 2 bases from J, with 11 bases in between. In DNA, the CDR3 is TGCAGCGTCGCGGGACGCGCCTACGAGCAGTACTTC. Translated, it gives CSVAGRAYEQYF.

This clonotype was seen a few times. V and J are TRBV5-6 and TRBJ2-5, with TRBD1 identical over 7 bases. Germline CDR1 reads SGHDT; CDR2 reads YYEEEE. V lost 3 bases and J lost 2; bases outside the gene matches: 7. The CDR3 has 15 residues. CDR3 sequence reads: CASSWRQGLQETQYF. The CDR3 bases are TGTGCCAGCAGCTGGCGACAGGGCTTACAAGAGACCCAGTACTTC.

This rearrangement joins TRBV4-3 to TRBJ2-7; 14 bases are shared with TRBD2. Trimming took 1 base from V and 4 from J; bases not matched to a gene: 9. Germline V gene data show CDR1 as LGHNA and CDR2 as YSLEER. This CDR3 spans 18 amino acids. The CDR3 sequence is CASSQGPGTSGSFYEQYF. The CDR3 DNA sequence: TGCGCCAGCAGCCAAGGGCCCGGGACTAGCGGGAGTTTTTACGAGCAGTACTTC.

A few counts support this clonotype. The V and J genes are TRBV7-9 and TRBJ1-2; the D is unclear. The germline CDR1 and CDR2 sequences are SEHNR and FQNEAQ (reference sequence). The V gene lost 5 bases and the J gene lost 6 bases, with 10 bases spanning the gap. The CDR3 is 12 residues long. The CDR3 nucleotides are TGTGCCAGCAGCCCCATTTATGATGGCTACACCTTC. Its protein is CASSPIYDGYTF.

The CDR3 is CASSPRTSGAQPQHF. The CDR3 region has the DNA TGTGCCAGCAGTCCCCGGACTAGCGGGGCCCAGCCCCAGCATTTT. This rearrangement joins TRBV12-3 or TRBV12-4 to TRBJ1-5; a possible D gene is TRBD1 (5 bases). CDR3 length: 15 amino acids. Trimming removed 5 bases from V and 7 bases from J, with 18 bases in between.

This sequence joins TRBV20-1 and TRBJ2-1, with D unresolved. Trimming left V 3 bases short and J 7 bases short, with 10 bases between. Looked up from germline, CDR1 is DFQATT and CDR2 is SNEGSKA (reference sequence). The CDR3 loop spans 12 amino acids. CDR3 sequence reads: CSASVGWNEQFF. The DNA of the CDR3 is TGCAGTGCTAGTGTAGGATGGAATGAGCAGTTCTTC.

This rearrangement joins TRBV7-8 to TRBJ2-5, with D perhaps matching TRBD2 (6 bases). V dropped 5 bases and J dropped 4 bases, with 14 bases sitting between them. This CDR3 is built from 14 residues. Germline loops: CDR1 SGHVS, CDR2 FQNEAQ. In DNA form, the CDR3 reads TGTGCCAGCAGCCGGCTGGGGGGAGGAGAGACCCAGTACTTC. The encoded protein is CASSRLGGGETQYF.

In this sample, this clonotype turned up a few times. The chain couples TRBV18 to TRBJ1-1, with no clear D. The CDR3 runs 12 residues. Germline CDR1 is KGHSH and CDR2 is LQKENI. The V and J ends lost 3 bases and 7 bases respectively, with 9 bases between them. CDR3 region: CASSPGGNEAFF. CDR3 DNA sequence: TGTGCCAGCTCACCTGGAGGGAATGAAGCTTTCTTT.

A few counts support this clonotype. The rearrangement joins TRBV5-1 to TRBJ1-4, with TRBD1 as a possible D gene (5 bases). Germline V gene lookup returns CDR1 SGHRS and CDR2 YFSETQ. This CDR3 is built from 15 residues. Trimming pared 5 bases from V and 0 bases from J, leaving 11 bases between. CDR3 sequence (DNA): TGCGCCAGCAGGCAGGGAGATGCAACTAATGAAAAACTGTTTTTT. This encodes CASRQGDATNEKLFF.

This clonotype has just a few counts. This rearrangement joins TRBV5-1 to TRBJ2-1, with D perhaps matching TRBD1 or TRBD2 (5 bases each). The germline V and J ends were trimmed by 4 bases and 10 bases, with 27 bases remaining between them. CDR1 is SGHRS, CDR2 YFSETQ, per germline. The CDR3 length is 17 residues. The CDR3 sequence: CASSLEGTPLGSGEQFF. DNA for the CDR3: TGCGCCAGCAGCCTGGAAGGGACCCCCCTAGGGTCGGGCGAGCAGTTCTTC.

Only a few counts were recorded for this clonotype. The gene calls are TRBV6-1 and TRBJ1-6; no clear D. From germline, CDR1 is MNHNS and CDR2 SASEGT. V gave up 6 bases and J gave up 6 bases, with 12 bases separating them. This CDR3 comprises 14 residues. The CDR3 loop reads CASRPQAINSPLHF. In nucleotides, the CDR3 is TGTGCCAGCAGGCCTCAGGCTATTAATTCACCCCTCCACTTT.

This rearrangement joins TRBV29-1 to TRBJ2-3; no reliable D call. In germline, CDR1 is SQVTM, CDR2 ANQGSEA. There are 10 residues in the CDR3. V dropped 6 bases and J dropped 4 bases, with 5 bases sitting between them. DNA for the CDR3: TGCAGCGTCCTATCAGATACGCAGTATTTT. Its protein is CSVLSDTQYF.

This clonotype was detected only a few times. The CDR3 region is CASSPSLAGVKNEQFF. CDR3 in DNA: TGTGCCAGCAGTCCATCTCTAGCGGGAGTGAAGAATGAGCAGTTCTTC. This sequence joins TRBV6-1 and TRBJ2-1, with TRBD2 matching 10 bases. The CDR3 extends over 16 amino acids. V lost 5 bases, J lost 7 bases, and 11 bases stayed unmatched. Germline assignment: CDR1 MNHNS and CDR2 SASEGT.

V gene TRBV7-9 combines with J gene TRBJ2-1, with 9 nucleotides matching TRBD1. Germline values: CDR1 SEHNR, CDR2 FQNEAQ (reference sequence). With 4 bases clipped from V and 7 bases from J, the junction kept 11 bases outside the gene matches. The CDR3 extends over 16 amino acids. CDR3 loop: CASSSYDRGDSNEQFF. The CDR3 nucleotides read TGTGCCAGCAGCTCGTATGACAGGGGGGACAGTAATGAGCAGTTCTTC.

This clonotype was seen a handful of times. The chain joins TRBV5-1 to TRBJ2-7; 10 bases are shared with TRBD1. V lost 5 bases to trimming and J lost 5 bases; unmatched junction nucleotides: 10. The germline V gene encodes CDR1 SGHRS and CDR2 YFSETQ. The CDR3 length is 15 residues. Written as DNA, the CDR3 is TGCGCCAGCAGGCTAGAGGGGACAGGGGCGGACGAGCAGTACTTC. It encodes CASRLEGTGADEQYF. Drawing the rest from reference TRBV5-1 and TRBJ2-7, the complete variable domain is KAGVTQTPRYLIKTRGQQVTLSCSPISGHRSVSWYQQTPGQGLQFLFEYFSETQRNKGNFPGRFSGRQFSNSRSEMNVSTLELGDSALYLCASRLEGTGADEQYFGPGTRLTVT.

The CDR3: CASSLAGPEKLFF. In nucleotides, the CDR3 is TGTGCCAGCAGCTTAGCCGGACCTGAAAAACTGTTTTTT. V usage is TRBV7-6 and J usage is TRBJ1-4; unclear D gene. This CDR3 has 13 residues. Germline assignment: CDR1 SGHVS and CDR2 FNYEAQ. V was pared by 0 bases and J by 7 bases, with 6 bases between. Full variable domain (outside the CDR3, taken from reference TRBV7-6 and TRBJ1-4): GAGVSQSPRYKVTKRGQDVALRCDPISGHVSLYWYRQALGQGPEFLTYFNYEAQQDKSGLPNDRFSAERPEGSISTLTIQRTEQRDSAMYRCASSLAGPEKLFFGSGTQLSVL.

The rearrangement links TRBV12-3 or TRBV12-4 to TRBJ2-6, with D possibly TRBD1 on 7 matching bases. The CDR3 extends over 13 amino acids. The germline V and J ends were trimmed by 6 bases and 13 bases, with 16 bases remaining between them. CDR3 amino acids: CASSPQGGRVLTF. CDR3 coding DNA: TGTGCCAGCAGCCCTCAGGGGGGAAGGGTCCTGACTTTC.

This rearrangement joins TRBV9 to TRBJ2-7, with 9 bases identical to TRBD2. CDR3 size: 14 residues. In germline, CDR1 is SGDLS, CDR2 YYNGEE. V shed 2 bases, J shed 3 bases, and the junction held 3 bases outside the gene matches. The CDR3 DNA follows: TGTGCCAGCAGCGTCCTAGCGGGGAGCTACGAGCAGTACTTC. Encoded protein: CASSVLAGSYEQYF.